Listed here are 10 T cell receptor beta chains from one sample, sequenced in a study of identical twins. Each CDR3 protein is one row after TCRdb ran MiXCR on the 5' RACE reads. The sample lists approximately 490,000 distinct CDR3 sequences, 20% to 25% occurring once. The same specimen was also included in a second study, on yellow fever vaccine responses in identical twins.

The sequenced material came from CD4+ T cells sorted from blood. Every receptor here comes from a woman under 30 in good health.

There are a few counts of this clonotype. This chain joins TRBV12-3 or TRBV12-4 and TRBJ1-2; no clear D gene. V lost 6 bases, J lost 2 bases, and 19 bases lay in between. The CDR3 is 16 residues long. Here the CDR3 reads CASSLNGGDSNYGYTF. In DNA form, the CDR3 reads TGTGCCAGCAGCCTAAATGGTGGGGATTCGAACTATGGCTACACCTTC.

V gene TRBV5-1 combines with J gene TRBJ1-6, with TRBD1 matching over 8 bases. This CDR3 has 17 residues. J gave up 7 bases and V 0 bases, and 9 bases lay outside the gene matches. Germline values: CDR1 SGHRS, CDR2 YFSETQ. CDR3 bases: TGCGCCAGCAGCTTGGAAGGGGCAGGGGGCATGAATTCACCCCTCCACTTT. Its translation is CASSLEGAGGMNSPLHF.

The chain uses TRBV11-2 and TRBJ2-7; TRBD1 aligns across 8 bases. Germline V gene data show CDR1 as SGHAT and CDR2 as FQNNGV. V lost 4 bases, J lost 2 bases, and 19 bases stayed unmatched. This CDR3 contains 19 residues. The DNA of the CDR3 is TGTGCCAGCAGCTCCCAGGAGGTGTGGGGACAGGAGATGCCCTACGAGCAGTACTTC. It is translated as CASSSQEVWGQEMPYEQYF.

This clonotype was seen a few times. The chain joins TRBV7-9 to TRBJ2-7; the match to TRBD2 covers 13 bases. The CDR3 length is 15 residues. Per germline, CDR1 SEHNR and CDR2 FQNEAQ (reference sequence). The junction had 3 bases not matched to a gene; V was cut back by 6 bases and J by 1 base. CDR3 sequence: CASSLTSGRSYEQYF. The DNA for the CDR3 is TGTGCCAGCAGTCTGACTAGCGGGAGGTCCTACGAGCAGTACTTC.

This clonotype was observed a handful of times. The chain carries TRBV10-3 and TRBJ2-3; 13 positions match TRBD2. Germline V gene sequence: CDR1 ENHRY, CDR2 SYGVKD. V dropped 5 bases and J dropped 0; count of bases not matched to a gene: 14. The CDR3 runs 20 residues. The CDR3 is CAISTRTSGGTRYSTDTQYF. CDR3 DNA: TGTGCCATCAGTACCCGGACTAGCGGGGGAACACGGTATAGCACAGATACGCAGTATTTT.

The V call is TRBV29-1, the J call TRBJ2-5; D gene unclear. In germline, CDR1 is SQVTM, CDR2 ANQGSEA. Trimming left V 0 bases short and J 7 bases short, with 15 bases between. The CDR3 covers 14 residues. This CDR3 is CSVEESLPSGTQYF. CDR3 bases: TGCAGCGTTGAAGAGTCCCTCCCCTCGGGGACCCAGTACTTC.

This clonotype was observed a few times. The rearrangement joins TRBV20-1 to TRBJ2-1, with 9 bases matching TRBD1. Trimming took 5 bases from V and 7 from J; bases not matched to a gene: 6. CDR3 length: 13 residues. The germline V gene has CDR1 DFQATT and CDR2 SNEGSKA (reference sequence). CDR3 in amino acids: CSAGGQGGNEQFF. The CDR3 coding sequence is TGCAGTGCTGGGGGACAGGGTGGGAATGAGCAGTTCTTC.

V gene TRBV24-1 combines with J gene TRBJ1-1, with D hard to call. Germline-derived CDR1 and CDR2 are KGHDR and SFDVKD. The germline V and J ends were trimmed by 0 bases and 1 base, with 2 bases remaining between them. The CDR3 covers 13 residues. The CDR3 spells CATSDLWNTEAFF. Here the CDR3 DNA reads TGTGCCACCAGTGATTTGTGGAACACTGAAGCTTTCTTT.

The rearrangement uses TRBV6-6 and TRBJ2-7; perhaps D is TRBD1 or TRBD2 (6 bases each). Germline CDR1 is MNHNY and CDR2 is SVGAGI (reference sequence). Trimming left V 5 bases short and J 2 bases short, with 10 bases between. This CDR3 is 13 amino acids long. The CDR3 coding sequence is TGTGCCAGCAGTGGGGGGCCGCCCTACGAGCAGTACTTC. It specifies CASSGGPPYEQYF.

This clonotype was seen a handful of times. This sequence joins TRBV12-3 or TRBV12-4 and TRBJ2-1; TRBD1 matches 12 bases. This CDR3 spans 16 amino acids. Trimming at V came to 5 bases and at J to 7 bases, leaving 9 bases not matched to a gene. The CDR3 sequence: CASSPPPGQGANEQFF. The CDR3 nucleotides are TGTGCCAGCAGTCCCCCTCCGGGACAGGGGGCTAATGAGCAGTTCTTC.